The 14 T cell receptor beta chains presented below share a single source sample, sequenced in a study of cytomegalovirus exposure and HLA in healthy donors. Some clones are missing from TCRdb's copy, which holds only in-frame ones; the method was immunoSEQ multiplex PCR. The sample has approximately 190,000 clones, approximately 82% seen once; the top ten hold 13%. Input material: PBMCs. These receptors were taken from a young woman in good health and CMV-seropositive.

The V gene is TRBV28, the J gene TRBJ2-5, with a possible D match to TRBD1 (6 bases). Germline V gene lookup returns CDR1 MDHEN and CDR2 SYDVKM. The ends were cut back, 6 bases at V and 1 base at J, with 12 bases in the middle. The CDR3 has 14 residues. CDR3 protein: CASSDTGSQETQYF. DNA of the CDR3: TGTGCCAGCAGCGATACAGGGTCCCAAGAGACCCAGTACTTC.

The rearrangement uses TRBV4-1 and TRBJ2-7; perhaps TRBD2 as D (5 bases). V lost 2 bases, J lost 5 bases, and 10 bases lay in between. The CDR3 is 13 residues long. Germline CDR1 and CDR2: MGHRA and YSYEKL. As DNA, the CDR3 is TGCGCCAGCAGCCAACCGGGGTGGAACGAGCAGTACTTC. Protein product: CASSQPGWNEQYF.

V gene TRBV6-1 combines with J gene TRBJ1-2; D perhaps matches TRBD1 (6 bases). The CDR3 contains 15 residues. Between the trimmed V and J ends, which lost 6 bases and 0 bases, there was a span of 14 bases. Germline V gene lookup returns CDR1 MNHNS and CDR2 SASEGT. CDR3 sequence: CASRTGPTTNYGYTF. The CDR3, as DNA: TGTGCCAGCAGGACAGGCCCCACTACTAACTATGGCTACACCTTC.

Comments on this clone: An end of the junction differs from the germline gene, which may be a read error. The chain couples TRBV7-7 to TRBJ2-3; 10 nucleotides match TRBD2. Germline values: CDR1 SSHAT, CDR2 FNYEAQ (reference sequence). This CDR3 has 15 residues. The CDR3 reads CASKAGTSDTDTQYF. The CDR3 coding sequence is TGTGCTAGCAAGGCCGGGACTAGCGACACAGATACGCAGTATTTT.

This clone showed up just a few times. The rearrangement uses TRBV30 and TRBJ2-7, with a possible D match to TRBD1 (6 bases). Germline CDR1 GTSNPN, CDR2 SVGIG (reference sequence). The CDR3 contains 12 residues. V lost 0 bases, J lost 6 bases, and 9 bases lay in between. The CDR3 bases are TGTGCCTGGAGTGTACAGGGACCCGAGCAGTACTTC. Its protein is CAWSVQGPEQYF.

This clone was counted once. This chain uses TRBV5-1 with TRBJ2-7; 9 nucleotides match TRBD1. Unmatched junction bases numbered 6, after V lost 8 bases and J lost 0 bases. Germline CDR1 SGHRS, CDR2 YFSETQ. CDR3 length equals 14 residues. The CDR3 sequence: CASAGQGSSYEQYF. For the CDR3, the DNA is TGCGCCAGTGCGGGACAGGGAAGCTCCTACGAGCAGTACTTC.

The CDR3 DNA follows: TGTGCCATCAGTGGTGGCAGGGGACTGAACACTGAAGCTTTCTTT. Translation gives CAISGGRGLNTEAFF. The chain joins TRBV10-3 to TRBJ1-1; possibly TRBD1 for D (6 bases). Germline CDR1 reads ENHRY; CDR2 reads SYGVKD. The V gene lost 4 bases and the J gene lost 0 bases, with 12 bases spanning the gap. CDR3 size: 15 residues.

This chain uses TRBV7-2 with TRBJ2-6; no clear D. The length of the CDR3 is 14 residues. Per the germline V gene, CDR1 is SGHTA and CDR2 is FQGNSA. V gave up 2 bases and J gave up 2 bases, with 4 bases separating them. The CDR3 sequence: CASSLTTGANVLTF. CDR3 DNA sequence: TGTGCCAGCAGCTTAACTACTGGGGCCAACGTCCTGACTTTC. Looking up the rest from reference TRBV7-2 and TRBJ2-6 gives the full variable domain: GAGVSQSPSNKVTEKGKDVELRCDPISGHTALYWYRQSLGQGLEFLIYFQGNSAPDKSGLPSDRFSAERTGGSVSTLTIQRTQQEDSAVYLCASSLTTGANVLTFGAGSRLTVL.

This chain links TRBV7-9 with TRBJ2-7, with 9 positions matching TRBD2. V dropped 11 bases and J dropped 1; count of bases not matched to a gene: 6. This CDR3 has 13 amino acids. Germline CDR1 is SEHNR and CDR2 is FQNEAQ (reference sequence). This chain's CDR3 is CASDSGRSYEQYF. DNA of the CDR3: TGTGCCTCCGACAGCGGGAGGTCCTACGAGCAGTACTTC.

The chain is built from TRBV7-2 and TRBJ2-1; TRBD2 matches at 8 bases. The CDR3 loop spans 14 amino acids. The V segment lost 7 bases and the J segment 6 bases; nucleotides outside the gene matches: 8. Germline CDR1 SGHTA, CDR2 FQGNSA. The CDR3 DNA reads TGTGCCAGCACTGAGACCGGGAGGGCCAATGAGCAGTTCTTC. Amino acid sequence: CASTETGRANEQFF.

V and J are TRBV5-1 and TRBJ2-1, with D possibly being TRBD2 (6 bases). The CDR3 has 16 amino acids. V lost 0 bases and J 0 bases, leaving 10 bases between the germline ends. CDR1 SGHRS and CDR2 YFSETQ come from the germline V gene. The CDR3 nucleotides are TGCGCCAGCAGCTTGGGTTTGACTAGCTCCTACAATGAGCAGTTCTTC. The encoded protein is CASSLGLTSSYNEQFF.

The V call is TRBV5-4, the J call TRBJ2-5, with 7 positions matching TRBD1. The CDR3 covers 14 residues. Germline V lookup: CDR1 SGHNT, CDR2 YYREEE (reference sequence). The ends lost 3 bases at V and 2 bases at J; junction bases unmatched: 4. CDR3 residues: CASSSGTAQETQYF. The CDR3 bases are TGTGCCAGCAGCTCAGGGACAGCGCAAGAGACCCAGTACTTC.

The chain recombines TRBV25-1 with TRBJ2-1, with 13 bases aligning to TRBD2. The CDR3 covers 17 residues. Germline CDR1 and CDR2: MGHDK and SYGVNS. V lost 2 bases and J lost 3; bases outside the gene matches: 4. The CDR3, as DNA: TGTGCCAGCAGTGAACAAAGACTAGCGGGAGGCTACAATGAGCAGTTCTTC. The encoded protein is CASSEQRLAGGYNEQFF.

This chain's CDR3 is CASSLEGVYGYTF. As DNA, the CDR3 is TGTGCCAGCAGCTTAGAGGGGGTCTATGGCTACACCTTC. V usage is TRBV7-9 and J usage is TRBJ1-2, with D perhaps matching TRBD1 (6 bases). The CDR3 sequence is 13 residues long. Germline V gene sequence: CDR1 SEHNR, CDR2 FQNEAQ (reference sequence). V gave up 1 base and J gave up 4 bases, with 7 bases separating them.